These 23 T cell receptor beta chains were sequenced from one sample in a study of technical replicates of blood from several donors. Some clones are missing from TCRdb's copy, which holds only in-frame ones; the method was immunoSEQ multiplex PCR. The sample lists approximately 80,000 clones, roughly 90% occurring once. Input material: T cells isolated from PBMCs. Every receptor here comes from a human donor in good health.

V usage is TRBV10-1 and J usage is TRBJ2-3; 8 positions match TRBD1. The germline V gene has CDR1 WNHNN and CDR2 SYGVQD (reference sequence). CDR3 length: 14 amino acids. The trim removed 7 bases at V and 6 bases at J, leaving 9 bases unmatched. The DNA of the CDR3 is TGCGCCAGCACTGGACAGGGACCTATGGATACGCAGTATTTT. This translates into CASTGQGPMDTQYF.

V gene TRBV5-1 combines with J gene TRBJ1-2, with 8 bases matching TRBD1. The germline gives CDR1 SGHRS, CDR2 YFSETQ. The junction had 11 bases not matched to a gene; V was cut back by 7 bases and J by 6 bases. The CDR3 loop spans 14 amino acids. CDR3 sequence reads: CASRDPGQGDGYTF. The CDR3 nucleotides are TGCGCCAGCCGTGACCCAGGACAGGGTGATGGCTACACCTTC.

The chain is built from TRBV5-4 and TRBJ2-3; TRBD1 agrees at 8 bases. Per the germline V gene, CDR1 is SGHNT and CDR2 is YYREEE (reference sequence). CDR3 length: 16 amino acids. V was clipped by 6 bases and J by 0 bases; unmatched bases: 9. CDR3 sequence reads: CASTPPGDRSTDTQYF. The CDR3 nucleotides are TGTGCCAGCACCCCCCCGGGGGACAGGAGCACAGATACGCAGTATTTT.

CDR3 sequence (DNA): TGTGCCATCAGTGAGTCGCGACTTTCGGCTAGCGGCTACAATGAGCAGTTCTTC. Its translation: CAISESRLSASGYNEQFF. The chain combines TRBV10-3 with TRBJ2-1, with 7 nucleotides matching TRBD2. Germline lookup yields CDR1 ENHRY and CDR2 SYGVKD. The junction had 11 bases not matched to a gene; V was cut back by 0 bases and J by 3 bases. The CDR3 is 18 residues long.

V is TRBV18 and J is TRBJ1-1, with D hard to call. The CDR3 consists of 13 residues. Germline V lookup: CDR1 KGHSH, CDR2 LQKENI. Trimming pared 5 bases from V and 1 base from J, leaving 8 bases between. In nucleotides, the CDR3 is TGTGCCAGCTCAACTAGAGAGAACACTGAAGCTTTCTTT. Translated, it gives CASSTRENTEAFF.

The V call is TRBV2, the J call TRBJ1-2, with D possibly being TRBD1 (6 bases). With 1 base removed from V and 1 base from J, the gap between germline ends came to 7 bases. CDR3 length: 14 residues. In germline, CDR1 is SNHLY, CDR2 FYNNEI. CDR3 protein: CASSEEQGNYGYTF. CDR3 nucleotides: TGTGCCAGCAGTGAAGAACAGGGTAACTATGGCTACACCTTC.

The chain has TRBV7-8 and TRBJ2-1, with D possibly matching TRBD1 (6 bases). V lost 4 bases and J lost 9, with 10 bases in between. Germline loops: CDR1 SGHVS, CDR2 FQNEAQ. The CDR3 is made up of 12 amino acids. The CDR3 reads CASSSTGFEQFF. The CDR3 DNA reads TGTGCCAGCAGCTCCACAGGGTTTGAGCAGTTCTTC.

V gene TRBV5-1 combines with J gene TRBJ1-5; D may be TRBD1 (6 bases). Germline loops: CDR1 SGHRS, CDR2 YFSETQ. CDR3 size: 13 residues. Trimming shortened V by 5 bases and J by 4 bases, and 10 bases separated the two germline ends. CDR3 protein: CASSQQGNQPQHF. The CDR3, as DNA: TGCGCCAGCAGTCAACAGGGTAATCAGCCCCAGCATTTT. Complete variable domain (other parts from reference TRBV5-1 and TRBJ1-5): KAGVTQTPRYLIKTRGQQVTLSCSPISGHRSVSWYQQTPGQGLQFLFEYFSETQRNKGNFPGRFSGRQFSNSRSEMNVSTLELGDSALYLCASSQQGNQPQHFGDGTRLSIL.

The CDR3 sequence: CASSQGESGRAHNEQFF. The CDR3 DNA follows: TGTGCCAGCAGCCAAGGGGAAAGCGGGAGGGCCCACAATGAGCAGTTCTTC. The chain recombines TRBV4-2 with TRBJ2-1, with 10 positions matching TRBD2. The CDR3 spans 17 residues. CDR1 is LGHNA and CDR2 is YNFKEQ in the germline V gene. The J segment lost 5 bases and the V segment lost 1 base, leaving 8 bases of the junction unmatched.

The J gene is TRBJ1-1, the V gene TRBV7-6; D remains unclear. Germline V gene data show CDR1 as SGHVS and CDR2 as FNYEAQ. Trimming cost V 5 bases and J 1 base, with 11 bases left between them. This CDR3 region has 14 residues. The chain's CDR3 is CASSPGLENTEAFF. The CDR3 DNA sequence: TGTGCCAGCAGCCCCGGACTCGAGAACACTGAAGCTTTCTTT.

J is TRBJ1-2 and V is TRBV28, with unresolved D. V gave up 4 bases and J gave up 4 bases, with 7 bases separating them. The germline V gene encodes CDR1 MDHEN and CDR2 SYDVKM. The CDR3 loop spans 12 amino acids. In nucleotides, the CDR3 is TGTGCCAGCAGTTCCAAGCCCTATGGCTACACCTTC. Its translation is CASSSKPYGYTF.

The rearrangement links TRBV6-5 to TRBJ2-7; a weak D match, TRBD1 (6 bases). Deletions cut 10 bases from V and 6 bases from J, with 22 bases between. Per germline, CDR1 MNHEY and CDR2 SVGAGI. The CDR3 consists of 14 residues. The CDR3 DNA is TGTGCCACCGCACCGACAGGTCCCCCGGGCGAGCAGTACTTC. Translation gives CATAPTGPPGEQYF.

The chain combines TRBV10-2 with TRBJ2-1; tentative D call: TRBD2 (6 bases). CDR1 is WSHSY, CDR2 SAAADI, per germline. V dropped 3 bases and J dropped 7 bases, with 19 bases sitting between them. The CDR3 covers 16 residues. CDR3 sequence reads: CASSDSGLLGSNEQFF. CDR3 nucleotides: TGCGCCAGCAGTGATTCGGGACTCCTCGGGAGTAATGAGCAGTTCTTC.

This chain uses TRBV12-1 with TRBJ2-2; TRBD2 is the table's D call and was not checked against the DNA. TRBV12-1 represents a pseudogene. There are 10 residues in the CDR3. The CDR3 region has the DNA TGTGCCAGCAGGCGGGGGGAGCTGTTTTTT. Its protein is CASRRGELFF.

The rearrangement joins TRBV9 to TRBJ1-2; 8 bases fit TRBD1. The length of the CDR3 is 15 residues. Germline V lookup: CDR1 SGDLS, CDR2 YYNGEE. V gave up 3 bases and J gave up 4 bases; unmatched junction bases: 8. In DNA, the CDR3 is TGTGCCAGCAGCGAGACAGGGGCCTTCTCCTATGGCTACACCTTC. Its protein is CASSETGAFSYGYTF.

There are a few counts of this clone. This sequence joins TRBV7-9 and TRBJ1-1; 9 bases map to TRBD1. V shed 4 bases and J 5 bases; nucleotides not matched to a gene: 5. The CDR3 is made up of 14 amino acids. Per germline, CDR1 SEHNR and CDR2 FQNEAQ (reference sequence). For the CDR3, the DNA is TGTGCCAGCAGCTCACTACAGGGGGCGACTGAAGCTTTCTTT. This encodes CASSSLQGATEAFF.

The J gene is TRBJ2-5, the V gene TRBV28, with D possibly TRBD2 on 5 matching bases. Trimming removed 3 bases at V and 1 base at J, with 6 bases between. The germline V gene encodes CDR1 MDHEN and CDR2 SYDVKM. The CDR3 contains 13 residues. CDR3 sequence reads: CASSFTSQETQYF. CDR3 coding DNA: TGTGCCAGCAGTTTCACTAGCCAAGAGACCCAGTACTTC.

The genes are TRBV25-1 and TRBJ1-1, with D perhaps TRBD1 (5 bases). The CDR3 contains 15 residues. Trimming stripped 3 bases from V and 3 bases from J, with 14 bases between. The germline V gene has CDR1 MGHDK and CDR2 SYGVNS. Written as DNA, the CDR3 is TGTGCCAGCAGTGACCTGGAAATAGGGGACACTGAAGCTTTCTTT. Its translation is CASSDLEIGDTEAFF. The complete variable domain, with remaining parts taken from reference TRBV25-1 and TRBJ1-1, reads EADIYQTPRYLVIGTGKKITLECSQTMGHDKMYWYQQDPGMELHLIHYSYGVNSTEKGDLSSESTVSRIRTEHFPLTLESARPSHTSQYLCASSDLEIGDTEAFFGQGTRLTVV.

The J gene is TRBJ2-7, the V gene TRBV7-8; TRBD1 aligns across 9 bases. The CDR3 covers 15 residues. V gave up 5 bases and J gave up 1 base; unmatched junction bases: 6. The germline V gene encodes CDR1 SGHVS and CDR2 FQNEAQ. The DNA for the CDR3 is TGTGCCAGCAGCCCTCCCGGGACAGGGTCCTACGAGCAGTACTTC. Amino acids: CASSPPGTGSYEQYF.

The chain is built from TRBV6-5 and TRBJ1-2, with D tentatively TRBD1 (6 bases). This CDR3 is 13 amino acids long. Trimming stripped 1 base from V and 4 bases from J, with 7 bases between. CDR1 and CDR2 (germline): MNHEY, SVGAGI. CDR3 sequence: CASSYWTVYGYTF. The CDR3 bases are TGTGCCAGCAGTTACTGGACAGTCTATGGCTACACCTTC.

The rearrangement links TRBV19 to TRBJ2-7; 12 bases match TRBD1. CDR3 size: 14 residues. The trim removed 7 bases at V and 4 bases at J, leaving 5 bases unmatched. Germline CDR1 reads LNHDA; CDR2 reads SQIVND (reference sequence). The CDR3 loop reads CASTTGQGAYEQYF. The CDR3 nucleotides read TGTGCCAGTACAACGGGACAGGGGGCGTACGAGCAGTACTTC.

CDR3 DNA sequence: TGTGCCAGCAGTGCCAGACTATCCCTCGATGAGCAGTTCTTC. It yields the protein CASSARLSLDEQFF. V usage is TRBV6-4 and J usage is TRBJ2-1; D is possibly TRBD2 (5 bases). CDR1 is MRHNA, CDR2 SNTAGT, per germline. The ends were cut back, 4 bases at V and 8 bases at J, with 15 bases in the middle. The CDR3 is 14 residues long.

The chain is built from TRBV5-4 and TRBJ1-1; 8 bases are a match to TRBD1. Germline lookup yields CDR1 SGHNT and CDR2 YYREEE (reference sequence). The CDR3 extends over 15 amino acids. V lost 2 bases, J lost 11 bases, and 14 bases stayed unmatched. The DNA of the CDR3 is TGTGCCAGCAGCTTAGGGACCGGACAGGGCCAATCGGCTTTCTTT. It is translated as CASSLGTGQGQSAFF. Filled out from reference TRBV5-4 and TRBJ1-1, the complete variable domain reads ETGVTQSPTHLIKTRGQQVTLRCSSQSGHNTVSWYQQALGQGPQFIFQYYREEENGRGNFPPRFSGLQFPNYSSELNVNALELDDSALYLCASSLGTGQGQSAFFGQGTRLTVV.